This entry lists 7 T cell receptor beta chains sequenced from one sample in a study of CD8 T cells in ankylosing spondylitis. MiXCR, applied by TCRdb to the 5' RACE reads, yields one record per CDR3 protein. The table has some 180,000 distinct CDR3 sequences, 15% to 20% seen once. The sample was blood, either unsorted or a sorted T cell fraction (not recorded which). These receptor sequences come from a male donor aged 5 to 30 with ankylosing spondylitis or in good health (not recorded which).

This clonotype was observed many times. The CDR3, as DNA: TGTGCCAGCAATCTTGCGGGACTAGCGGGCAATGAGCAGTTCTTC. It encodes CASNLAGLAGNEQFF. V is TRBV5-6 and J is TRBJ2-1; TRBD2 matches 12 bases. This CDR3 has 15 amino acids. Looked up from germline, CDR1 is SGHDT and CDR2 is YYEEEE. The trim removed 6 bases at V and 6 bases at J, leaving 7 bases unmatched.

The chain uses TRBV29-1 and TRBJ2-3, with D possibly being TRBD2 (6 bases). Per germline, CDR1 SQVTM and CDR2 ANQGSEA. V was cut by 7 bases and J by 2 bases, with 13 bases left in between. The CDR3 spans 13 residues. CDR3 in amino acids: CSGTGLFTDTQYF. CDR3 nucleotide sequence: TGCAGCGGAACGGGACTTTTCACAGATACGCAGTATTTT.

This clonotype has at least ten counts. CDR3: CASRPEYSNQPQHF. Here the CDR3 DNA reads TGTGCCAGCAGACCGGAGTATAGCAATCAGCCCCAGCATTTT. The gene calls are TRBV2 and TRBJ1-5; D is undetermined. This CDR3 is 14 amino acids long. Germline V CDR1 and CDR2: SNHLY, FYNNEI. Deletions cut 6 bases from V and 0 bases from J, with 9 bases between.

This clonotype has a count of ten or more. The chain links TRBV28 to TRBJ2-1; 7 bases match TRBD2. Looked up from germline, CDR1 is MDHEN and CDR2 is SYDVKM. The V segment lost 10 bases and the J segment 7 bases; nucleotides outside the gene matches: 10. The CDR3 contains 13 residues. The CDR3 nucleotides are TGTGCCATCATTCCGGGGGGAAAGAATGAGCAGTTCTTC. Residues: CAIIPGGKNEQFF. The complete variable domain, with remaining parts taken from reference TRBV28 and TRBJ2-1, reads DVKVTQSSRYLVKRTGEKVFLECVQDMDHENMFWYRQDPGLGLRLIYFSYDVKMKEKGDIPEGYSVSREKKERFSLILESASTNQTSMYLCAIIPGGKNEQFFGPGTRLTVL.

In its sample, this clonotype was seen many times. This chain connects TRBV12-3 or TRBV12-4 to TRBJ2-2, with D possibly TRBD1 on 6 matching bases. CDR3 length: 14 amino acids. V was trimmed by 5 bases and J by 4 bases, leaving 11 bases between them. In nucleotides, the CDR3 is TGTGCCAGCAGTCTCGGACAGTTCACCGGGGAGCTGTTTTTT. This codes for CASSLGQFTGELFF.

The table lists this clonotype with a few counts. The chain carries TRBV20-1 and TRBJ1-5; 8 nucleotides agree with TRBD1. CDR1 and CDR2 from the germline V gene are DFQATT and SNEGSKA (reference sequence). Trimming cost V 5 bases and J 6 bases; bases outside gene matches: 6. The CDR3 covers 13 residues. CDR3 sequence: CSAEDRVGQPQHF. The DNA of the CDR3 is TGCAGTGCTGAGGACAGGGTAGGTCAGCCCCAGCATTTT.

This clonotype occurred many times. The chain joins TRBV5-6 to TRBJ2-1; D gene unclear. Germline V gene sequence: CDR1 SGHDT, CDR2 YYEEEE. The CDR3 loop spans 14 amino acids. V dropped 5 bases and J dropped 3 bases, with 12 bases sitting between them. The CDR3 sequence is CASSLLRGYNEQFF. The CDR3 DNA follows: TGTGCCAGCAGTCTGTTACGCGGCTACAATGAGCAGTTCTTC.